The TCR beta chain under discussion was sequenced for a study of blood T cells in healthy people across ages. V lost 1 base and J 6 bases, leaving 12 bases between the germline ends. CDR3 length: 15 amino acids. Germline CDR1 is SEHNR and CDR2 is FQNEAQ (reference sequence). Study results and limitations: Naive T cell percentage showed a strong correlation with TCR beta diversity.

In the case of this clonotype: The antigen remains undetermined.

Alongside a J-beta primer mix, a sample-barcoded 5' primer served in a second PCR lasting roughly 6 to 11 cycles. Individual samples furnished no less than 2.5 million CDR3-containing paired-end reads apiece. TCRdb used MiXCR to reprocess the 5' RACE reads, holding one entry per CDR3 protein. Among around 1,100,000 distinct CDR3 sequences listed, roughly two fifths were seen once. Sequenced sample: blood. The rearrangement uses TRBV7-9 and TRBJ1-4; D unclear. This TCR was recovered from a man younger than 35 in good health. The CDR3 DNA reads TGTGCCAGCAGCTTAGGTCCGGTCCCCGATGAAAAACTGTTTTTT. It translates to CASSLGPVPDEKLFF.